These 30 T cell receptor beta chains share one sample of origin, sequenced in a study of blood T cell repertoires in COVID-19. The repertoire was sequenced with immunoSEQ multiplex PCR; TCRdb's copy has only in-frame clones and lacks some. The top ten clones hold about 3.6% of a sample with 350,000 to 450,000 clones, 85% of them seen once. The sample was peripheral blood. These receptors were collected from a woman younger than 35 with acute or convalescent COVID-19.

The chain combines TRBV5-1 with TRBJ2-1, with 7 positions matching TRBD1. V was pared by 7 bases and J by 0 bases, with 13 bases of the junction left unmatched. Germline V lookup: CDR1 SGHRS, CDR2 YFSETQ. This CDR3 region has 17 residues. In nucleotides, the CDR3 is TGCGCCAGCGTCCCGGGACAGAATTTGGGCTCCTACAATGAGCAGTTCTTC. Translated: CASVPGQNLGSYNEQFF.

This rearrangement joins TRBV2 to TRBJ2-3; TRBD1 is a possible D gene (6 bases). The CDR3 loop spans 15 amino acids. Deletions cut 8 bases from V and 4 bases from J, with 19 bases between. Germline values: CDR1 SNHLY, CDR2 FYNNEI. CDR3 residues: CASVRDTEFADTQYF. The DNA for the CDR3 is TGTGCCAGCGTCCGGGACACCGAGTTCGCAGATACGCAGTATTTT.

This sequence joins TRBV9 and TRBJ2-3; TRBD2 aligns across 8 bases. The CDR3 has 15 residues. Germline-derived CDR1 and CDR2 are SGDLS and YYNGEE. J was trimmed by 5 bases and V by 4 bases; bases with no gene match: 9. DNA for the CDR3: TGTGCCAGCAGCCCTACAGCGGGGGAGGGAGATACGCAGTATTTT. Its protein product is CASSPTAGEGDTQYF.

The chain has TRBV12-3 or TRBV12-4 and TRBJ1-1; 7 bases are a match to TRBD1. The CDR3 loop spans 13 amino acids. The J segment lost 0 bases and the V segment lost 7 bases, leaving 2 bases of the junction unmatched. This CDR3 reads CASKTGMNTEAFF. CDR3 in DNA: TGTGCCAGCAAGACAGGGATGAACACTGAAGCTTTCTTT.

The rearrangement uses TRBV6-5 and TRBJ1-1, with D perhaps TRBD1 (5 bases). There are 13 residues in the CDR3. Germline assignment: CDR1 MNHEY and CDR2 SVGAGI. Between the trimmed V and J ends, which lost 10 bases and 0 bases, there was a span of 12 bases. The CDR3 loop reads CATWQGLNTEAFF. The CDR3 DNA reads TGTGCCACCTGGCAGGGCCTGAACACTGAAGCTTTCTTT.

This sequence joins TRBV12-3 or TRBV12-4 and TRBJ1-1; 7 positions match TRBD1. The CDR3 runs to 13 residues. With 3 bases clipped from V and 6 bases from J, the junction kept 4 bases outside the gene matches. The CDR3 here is CASSFYRGAEAFF. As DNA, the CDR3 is TGTGCCAGCAGTTTCTACAGGGGCGCTGAAGCTTTCTTT.

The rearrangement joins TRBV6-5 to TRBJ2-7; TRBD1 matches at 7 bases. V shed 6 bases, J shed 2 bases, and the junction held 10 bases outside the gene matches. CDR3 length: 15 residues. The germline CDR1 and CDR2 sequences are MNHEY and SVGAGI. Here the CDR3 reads CASSRRDRIPYEQYF. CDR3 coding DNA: TGTGCCAGCAGCCGCCGGGACAGAATTCCCTACGAGCAGTACTTC.

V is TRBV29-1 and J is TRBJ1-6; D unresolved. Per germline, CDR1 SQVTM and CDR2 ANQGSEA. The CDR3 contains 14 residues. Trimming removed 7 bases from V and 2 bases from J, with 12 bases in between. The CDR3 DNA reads TGCAGCGGCGTGAGACAAACCTATAATTCACCCCTCCACTTT. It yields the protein CSGVRQTYNSPLHF.

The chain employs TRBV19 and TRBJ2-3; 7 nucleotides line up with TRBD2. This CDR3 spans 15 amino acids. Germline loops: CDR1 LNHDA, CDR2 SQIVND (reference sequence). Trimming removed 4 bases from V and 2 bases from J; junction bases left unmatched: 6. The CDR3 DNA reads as TGTGCCAGTAGTAGGGCTAGCGGATACACAGATACGCAGTATTTT. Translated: CASSRASGYTDTQYF.

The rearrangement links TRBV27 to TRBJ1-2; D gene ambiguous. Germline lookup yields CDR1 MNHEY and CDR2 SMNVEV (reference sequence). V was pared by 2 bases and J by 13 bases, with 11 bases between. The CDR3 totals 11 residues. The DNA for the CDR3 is TGTGCCAGCAGTTTACTTCGACTGGGCACCTTC. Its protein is CASSLLRLGTF.

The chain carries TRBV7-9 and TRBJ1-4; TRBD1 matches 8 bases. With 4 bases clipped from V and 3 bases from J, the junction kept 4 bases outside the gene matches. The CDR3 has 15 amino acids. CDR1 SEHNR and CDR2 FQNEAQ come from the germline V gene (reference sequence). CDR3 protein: CASSSGGASNEKLFF. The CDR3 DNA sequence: TGTGCCAGCAGCTCAGGGGGCGCTTCTAATGAAAAACTGTTTTTT.

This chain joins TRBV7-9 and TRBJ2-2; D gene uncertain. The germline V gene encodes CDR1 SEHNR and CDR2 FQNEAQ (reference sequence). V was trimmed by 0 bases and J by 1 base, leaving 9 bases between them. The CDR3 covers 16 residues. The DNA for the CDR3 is TGTGCCAGCAGCTTAGCCGCCCTAAAGAACACCGGGGAGCTGTTTTTT. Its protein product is CASSLAALKNTGELFF.

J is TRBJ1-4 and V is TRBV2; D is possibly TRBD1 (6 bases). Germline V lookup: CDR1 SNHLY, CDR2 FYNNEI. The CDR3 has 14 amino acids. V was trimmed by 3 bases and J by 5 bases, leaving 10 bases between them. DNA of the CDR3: TGTGCCAGCAGTGAGAGGGGGTCGAATGAAAAACTGTTTTTT. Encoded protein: CASSERGSNEKLFF.

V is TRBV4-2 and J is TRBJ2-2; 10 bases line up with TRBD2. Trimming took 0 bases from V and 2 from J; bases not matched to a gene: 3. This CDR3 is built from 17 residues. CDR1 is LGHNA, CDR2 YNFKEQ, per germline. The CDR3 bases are TGTGCCAGCAGCCAAGAATGGACTAGCGGCAACACCGGGGAGCTGTTTTTT. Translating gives CASSQEWTSGNTGELFF.

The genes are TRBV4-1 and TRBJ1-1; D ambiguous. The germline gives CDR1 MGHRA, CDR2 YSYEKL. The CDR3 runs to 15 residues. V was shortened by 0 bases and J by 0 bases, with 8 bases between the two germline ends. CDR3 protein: CASSQEITVNTEAFF. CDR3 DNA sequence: TGCGCCAGCAGCCAAGAGATCACAGTGAACACTGAAGCTTTCTTT.

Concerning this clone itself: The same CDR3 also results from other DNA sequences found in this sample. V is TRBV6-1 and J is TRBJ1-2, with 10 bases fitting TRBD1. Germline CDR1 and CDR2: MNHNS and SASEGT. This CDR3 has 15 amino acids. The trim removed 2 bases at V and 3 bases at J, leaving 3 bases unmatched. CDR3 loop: CASSERQGADYGYTF. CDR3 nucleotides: TGTGCCAGCAGTGAACGACAGGGGGCCGACTATGGCTACACCTTC.

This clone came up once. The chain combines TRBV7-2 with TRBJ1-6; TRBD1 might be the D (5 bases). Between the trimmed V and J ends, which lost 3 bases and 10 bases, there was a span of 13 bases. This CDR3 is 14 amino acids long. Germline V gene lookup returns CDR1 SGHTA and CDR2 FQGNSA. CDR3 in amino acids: CASSFWGGDSPLHF. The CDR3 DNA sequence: TGTGCCAGCAGCTTTTGGGGGGGGGACTCACCCCTCCACTTT.

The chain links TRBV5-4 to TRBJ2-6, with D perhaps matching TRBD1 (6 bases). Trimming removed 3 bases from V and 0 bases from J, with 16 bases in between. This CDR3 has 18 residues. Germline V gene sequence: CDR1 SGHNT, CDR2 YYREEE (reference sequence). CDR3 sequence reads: CASSYPWTALSGANVLTF. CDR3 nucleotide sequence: TGTGCCAGCAGCTACCCCTGGACAGCACTCTCTGGGGCCAACGTCCTGACTTTC.

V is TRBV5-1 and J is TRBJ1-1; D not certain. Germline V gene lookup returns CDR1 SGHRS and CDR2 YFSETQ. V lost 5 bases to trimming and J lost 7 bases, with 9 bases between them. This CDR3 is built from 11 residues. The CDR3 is CASSREGEAFF. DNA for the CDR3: TGCGCCAGCAGTAGGGAGGGTGAAGCTTTCTTT. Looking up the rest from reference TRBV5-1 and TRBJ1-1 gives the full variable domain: KAGVTQTPRYLIKTRGQQVTLSCSPISGHRSVSWYQQTPGQGLQFLFEYFSETQRNKGNFPGRFSGRQFSNSRSEMNVSTLELGDSALYLCASSREGEAFFGQGTRLTVV.

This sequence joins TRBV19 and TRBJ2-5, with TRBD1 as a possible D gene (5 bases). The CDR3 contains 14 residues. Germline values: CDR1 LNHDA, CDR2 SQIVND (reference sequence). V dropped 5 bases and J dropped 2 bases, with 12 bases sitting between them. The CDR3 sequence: CASSSLTAQETQYF. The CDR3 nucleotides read TGTGCCAGTAGTTCCTTGACAGCTCAAGAGACCCAGTACTTC.

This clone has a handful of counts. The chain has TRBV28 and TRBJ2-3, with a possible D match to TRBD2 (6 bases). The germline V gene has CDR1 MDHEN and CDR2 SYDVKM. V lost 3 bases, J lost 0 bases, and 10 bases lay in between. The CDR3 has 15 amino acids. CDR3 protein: CASSLRDASTDTQYF. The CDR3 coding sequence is TGTGCCAGCAGTTTGCGGGATGCGAGCACAGATACGCAGTATTTT.

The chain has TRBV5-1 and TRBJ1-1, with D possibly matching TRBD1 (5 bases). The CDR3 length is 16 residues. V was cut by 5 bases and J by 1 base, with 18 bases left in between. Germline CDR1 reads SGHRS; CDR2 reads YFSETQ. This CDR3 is CASRRDPVTTNTEAFF. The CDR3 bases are TGCGCCAGCAGGCGGGACCCCGTGACTACGAACACTGAAGCTTTCTTT.

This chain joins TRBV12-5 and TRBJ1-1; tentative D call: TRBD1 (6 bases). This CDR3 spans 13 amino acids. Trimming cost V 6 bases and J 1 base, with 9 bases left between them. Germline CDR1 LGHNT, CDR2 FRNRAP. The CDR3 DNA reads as TGTGCTAGTGGACGGGGACAGAACACTGAAGCTTTCTTT. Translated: CASGRGQNTEAFF.

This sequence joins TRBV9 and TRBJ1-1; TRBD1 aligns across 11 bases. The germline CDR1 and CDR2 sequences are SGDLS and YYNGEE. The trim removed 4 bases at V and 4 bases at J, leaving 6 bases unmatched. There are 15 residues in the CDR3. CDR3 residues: CASSSRDRGSTEAFF. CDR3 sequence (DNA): TGTGCCAGCAGCTCGCGGGACAGGGGGTCCACTGAAGCTTTCTTT. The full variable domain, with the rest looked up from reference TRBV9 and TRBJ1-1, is DSGVTQTPKHLITATGQRVTLRCSPRSGDLSVYWYQQSLDQGLQFLIQYYNGEERAKGNILERFSAQQFPDLHSELNLSSLELGDSALYFCASSSRDRGSTEAFFGQGTRLTVV.

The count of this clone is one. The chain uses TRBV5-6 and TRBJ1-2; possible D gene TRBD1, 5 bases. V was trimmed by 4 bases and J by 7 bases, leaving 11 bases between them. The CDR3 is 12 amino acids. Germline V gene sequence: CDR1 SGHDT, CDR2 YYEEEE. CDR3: CASSGRGFGYTF. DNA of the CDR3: TGTGCCAGCAGCGGAAGGGGTTTTGGCTACACCTTC.

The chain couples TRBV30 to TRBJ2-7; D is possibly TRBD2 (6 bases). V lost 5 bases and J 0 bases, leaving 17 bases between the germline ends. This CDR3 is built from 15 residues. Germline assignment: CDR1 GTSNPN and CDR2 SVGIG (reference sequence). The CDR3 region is CAWGPGLALSYEQYF. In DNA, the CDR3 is TGTGCCTGGGGCCCCGGGCTAGCGCTCTCCTACGAGCAGTACTTC.

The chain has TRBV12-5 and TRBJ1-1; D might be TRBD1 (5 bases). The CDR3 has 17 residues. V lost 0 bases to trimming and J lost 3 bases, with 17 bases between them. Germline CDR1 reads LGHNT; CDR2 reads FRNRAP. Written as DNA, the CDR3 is TGTGCTAGTGGTTTGGTACTGGCCCGGGGACTGGACACTGAAGCTTTCTTT. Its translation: CASGLVLARGLDTEAFF.

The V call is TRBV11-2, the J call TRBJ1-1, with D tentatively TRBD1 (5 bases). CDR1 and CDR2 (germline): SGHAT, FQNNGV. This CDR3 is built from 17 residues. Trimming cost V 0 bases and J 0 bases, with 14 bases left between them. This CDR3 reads CASSLDGRVLMNTEAFF. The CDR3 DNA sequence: TGTGCCAGCAGCTTAGATGGCAGGGTCCTTATGAACACTGAAGCTTTCTTT.

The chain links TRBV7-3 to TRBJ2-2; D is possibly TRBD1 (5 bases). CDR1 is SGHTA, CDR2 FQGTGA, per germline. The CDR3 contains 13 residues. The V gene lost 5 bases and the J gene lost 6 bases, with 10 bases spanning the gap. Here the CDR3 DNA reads TGTGCCAGCAGCACCCCAGGGCCCGGGGAGCTGTTTTTT. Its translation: CASSTPGPGELFF.

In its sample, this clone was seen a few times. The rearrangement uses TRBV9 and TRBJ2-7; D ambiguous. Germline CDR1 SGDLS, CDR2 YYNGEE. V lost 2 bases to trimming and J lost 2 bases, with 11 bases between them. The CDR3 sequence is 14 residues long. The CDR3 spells CASSVEVKAYEQYF. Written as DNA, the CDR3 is TGTGCCAGCAGCGTCGAGGTGAAAGCCTACGAGCAGTACTTC. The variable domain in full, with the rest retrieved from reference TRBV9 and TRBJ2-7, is DSGVTQTPKHLITATGQRVTLRCSPRSGDLSVYWYQQSLDQGLQFLIQYYNGEERAKGNILERFSAQQFPDLHSELNLSSLELGDSALYFCASSVEVKAYEQYFGPGTRLTVT.